These 20 T cell receptor beta chains originate from one sample sequenced in a study of T cell clones after liver transplantation. Libraries were prepared by immunoSEQ multiplex PCR; TCRdb keeps only in-frame clonotypes and omits some of them. The sample holds 10,000 or so clones, 70% to 85% seen once. Sequencing used CD8+ T cells from blood, obtained at the 22-month timepoint. The receptors were sampled from a human patient who received a liver transplant. The graft donor may have contributed some T cells.

The genes are TRBV7-8 and TRBJ2-3, with a possible D match to TRBD2 (5 bases). V was trimmed by 2 bases and J by 6 bases, leaving 9 bases between them. The CDR3 spans 13 residues. Germline-derived CDR1 and CDR2 are SGHVS and FQNEAQ. The CDR3: CASSLSGSDTQYF. In DNA, the CDR3 is TGTGCCAGCAGCTTATCGGGGAGCGATACGCAGTATTTT.

CDR3 residues: CASSDGGAMNEQFF. The CDR3 DNA sequence: TGTGCCAGTAGTGACGGGGGGGCCATGAATGAGCAGTTCTTC. The chain uses TRBV19 and TRBJ2-1; TRBD2 aligns across 8 bases. CDR1 and CDR2 (germline): LNHDA, SQIVND (reference sequence). The CDR3 runs 14 residues. The V and J ends lost 5 bases and 7 bases, in that order; junction bases with no gene match: 7.

The V gene is TRBV19, the J gene TRBJ2-5; 8 bases align to TRBD1. This CDR3 has 13 amino acids. The J segment lost 5 bases and the V segment lost 2 bases, leaving 1 base of the junction unmatched. Germline-derived CDR1 and CDR2 are LNHDA and SQIVND (reference sequence). CDR3 sequence (DNA): TGTGCCAGTAGTATAACAGGGGGTGAGACCCAGTACTTC. This codes for CASSITGGETQYF.

This chain uses TRBV27 with TRBJ1-1, with D possibly being TRBD1 (5 bases). Looked up from germline, CDR1 is MNHEY and CDR2 is SMNVEV (reference sequence). V lost 2 bases to trimming and J lost 3 bases, with 7 bases between them. The CDR3 has 13 residues. The CDR3 reads CASSLGAYTEAFF. The CDR3 DNA is TGTGCCAGCAGTTTAGGGGCCTACACTGAAGCTTTCTTT.

This rearrangement joins TRBV6-1 to TRBJ1-1; D is ambiguous. V was trimmed by 4 bases and J by 1 base, leaving 13 bases between them. Germline loops: CDR1 MNHNS, CDR2 SASEGT. CDR3 length: 15 amino acids. The chain's CDR3 is CASSGFVGPNTEAFF. The CDR3 DNA reads as TGTGCCAGCAGTGGCTTCGTAGGGCCGAACACTGAAGCTTTCTTT.

This chain connects TRBV9 to TRBJ2-7, with D possibly being TRBD1 or TRBD2 (5 bases each). CDR3 length: 14 residues. V lost 4 bases and J lost 2, with 13 bases in between. CDR1 and CDR2 from the germline V gene are SGDLS and YYNGEE. CDR3 nucleotides: TGTGCCAGCAGCCCCCGGGACGATCCCTACGAGCAGTACTTC. Translating gives CASSPRDDPYEQYF.

A single count supports this clone. The rearrangement links TRBV28 to TRBJ2-1; D is ambiguous. V was trimmed by 0 bases and J by 6 bases, leaving 12 bases between them. The germline V gene has CDR1 MDHEN and CDR2 SYDVKM. The length of the CDR3 is 15 residues. The CDR3 sequence is CASSLWEEASNEQFF. CDR3 nucleotides: TGTGCCAGCAGTTTATGGGAAGAGGCTAGCAATGAGCAGTTCTTC.

V and J are TRBV6-5 and TRBJ2-7; D is ambiguous. Trimming pared 2 bases from V and 0 bases from J, leaving 8 bases between. CDR1 and CDR2 (germline): MNHEY, SVGAGI. CDR3 length: 14 amino acids. CDR3 sequence: CASSYHADSYEQYF. The CDR3 bases are TGTGCCAGCAGTTACCATGCGGACTCCTACGAGCAGTACTTC.

This chain joins TRBV10-3 and TRBJ2-4; 7 bases are a match to TRBD2. The trim removed 4 bases at V and 2 bases at J, leaving 5 bases unmatched. The length of the CDR3 is 15 residues. Per germline, CDR1 ENHRY and CDR2 SYGVKD. CDR3 in amino acids: CAISGREGTKNIQYF. CDR3 in DNA: TGTGCCATCAGTGGTAGGGAGGGTACCAAAAACATTCAGTACTTC.

The chain recombines TRBV13 with TRBJ2-7; no clear D. The CDR3 is 13 residues long. The germline V and J ends were trimmed by 3 bases and 1 base, with 7 bases remaining between them. Germline V gene lookup returns CDR1 PRHDT and CDR2 FYEKMQ (reference sequence). In DNA, the CDR3 is TGTGCCAGCAGCTTTACACGATCCTACGAGCAGTACTTC. Translation: CASSFTRSYEQYF.

The V call is TRBV27, the J call TRBJ2-3; D is possibly TRBD1 or TRBD2 (6 bases each). V shed 8 bases and J shed 0 bases, with 12 bases lying between them. The CDR3 is 14 residues long. Germline V gene data show CDR1 as MNHEY and CDR2 as SMNVEV (reference sequence). The CDR3 DNA is TGTGCCAGCGCTAGGGGGACTAGCACAGATACGCAGTATTTT. The encoded protein is CASARGTSTDTQYF.

A single count supports this clone. The chain recombines TRBV7-6 with TRBJ2-3; 9 bases are a match to TRBD1. V dropped 3 bases and J dropped 3; count of bases not matched to a gene: 7. The V gene's germline CDR1 is SGHVS and CDR2 FNYEAQ. The CDR3 sequence is 16 residues long. The CDR3 sequence is CASSLKTGGVTDTQYF. DNA for the CDR3: TGTGCCAGCAGCTTGAAGACAGGGGGGGTTACAGATACGCAGTATTTT.

The chain employs TRBV29-1 and TRBJ2-2, with 7 bases lining up with TRBD1. Unmatched junction bases numbered 7, after V lost 3 bases and J lost 3 bases. This CDR3 spans 15 amino acids. The germline CDR1 and CDR2 sequences are SQVTM and ANQGSEA. The chain's CDR3 is CSVEPRDSYTGELFF. CDR3 DNA: TGCAGCGTTGAGCCCCGGGACAGCTACACCGGGGAGCTGTTTTTT.

The chain employs TRBV2 and TRBJ1-5, with 9 bases that match TRBD1. Trimming removed 6 bases from V and 1 base from J; junction bases left unmatched: 4. Germline-derived CDR1 and CDR2 are SNHLY and FYNNEI. This CDR3 contains 15 residues. CDR3 in DNA: TGTGCCAGCAGGAGGGGGACAGGGAGCAATCAGCCCCAGCATTTT. It encodes CASRRGTGSNQPQHF.

The CDR3 region is CASSGRNNEKLFF. In nucleotides, the CDR3 is TGTGCCAGCAGTGGCCGGAATAATGAAAAACTGTTTTTT. The chain joins TRBV2 to TRBJ1-4, with D hard to call. V lost 4 bases and J lost 4, with 7 bases in between. This CDR3 is 13 amino acids long. Germline V CDR1 and CDR2: SNHLY, FYNNEI.

V is TRBV7-7 and J is TRBJ1-1; D is undetermined. This CDR3 is built from 12 residues. The ends were cut back, 4 bases at V and 10 bases at J, with 13 bases in the middle. The germline gives CDR1 SSHAT, CDR2 FNYEAQ (reference sequence). The DNA for the CDR3 is TGTGCCAGCAGCTGGCACCCTAGGGCAGCTTTCTTT. This codes for CASSWHPRAAFF.

This clone is termed medium-sized. This chain joins TRBV4-1 and TRBJ2-2; D remains unclear. Trimming shortened V by 3 bases and J by 5 bases, and 7 bases separated the two germline ends. The CDR3 contains 13 residues. CDR1 and CDR2 (germline): MGHRA, YSYEKL. The CDR3 DNA sequence: TGCGCCAGCAGCCACGACGGGACCGGGGAGCTGTTTTTT. It specifies CASSHDGTGELFF.

This chain links TRBV2 with TRBJ2-1; tentatively, D is TRBD1 or TRBD2 (5 bases each). The CDR3 is 15 residues long. V dropped 6 bases and J dropped 7 bases, with 19 bases sitting between them. The germline V gene has CDR1 SNHLY and CDR2 FYNNEI. CDR3 protein: CASRYRDGTLNEQFF. The DNA for the CDR3 is TGTGCCAGCAGGTATCGGGACGGCACCCTGAATGAGCAGTTCTTC. The full variable domain, with the rest looked up from reference TRBV2 and TRBJ2-1, is EPEVTQTPSHQVTQMGQEVILRCVPISNHLYFYWYRQILGQKVEFLVSFYNNEISEKSEIFDDQFSVERPDGSNFTLKIRSTKLEDSAMYFCASRYRDGTLNEQFFGPGTRLTVL.

V is TRBV27 and J is TRBJ2-7; 7 positions match TRBD1. The CDR3 loop spans 14 amino acids. Losses at the gene ends were 8 bases for V and 2 bases for J; bases not matched to a gene: 9. The V gene's germline CDR1 is MNHEY and CDR2 SMNVEV (reference sequence). CDR3 residues: CASAQGTAAYEQYF. CDR3 coding DNA: TGTGCCAGCGCTCAGGGGACAGCGGCCTACGAGCAGTACTTC.

V and J are TRBV7-9 and TRBJ2-5; maybe TRBD1 (7 bases). Germline-derived CDR1 and CDR2 are SEHNR and FQNEAQ (reference sequence). Trimming removed 5 bases at V and 3 bases at J, with 22 bases between. CDR3 size: 17 residues. The CDR3 reads CASSTIRGTELEETQYF. CDR3 DNA: TGTGCCAGCAGCACCATTCGGGGGACAGAACTGGAAGAGACCCAGTACTTC.